Shown below are 11 T cell receptor beta chains from a single sample sequenced in a study of blood T cell repertoires in COVID-19 (dated by TCRdb to the early 2020s). Libraries were constructed by the immunoSEQ multiplex PCR assay. TCRdb holds this immuneACCESS table with in-frame rearrangements only. Some clones are missing; in checked studies, unresolved V genes explain under half, and the rest has no known cause. The sample table contains approximately 350,000 clones; only one count was recorded for more than 85% of them. The top ten clones comprise under 3% of the sample. Sequences were obtained from PBMCs or T cells enriched from blood (not recorded which). The receptors come from a woman under 40 who had recovered from COVID-19.

The chain links TRBV27 to TRBJ1-2, with D possibly being TRBD1 (5 bases). Trimming took off 6 bases at V and 2 bases at J, with 10 bases between the two ends. This CDR3 has 13 amino acids. Germline values: CDR1 MNHEY, CDR2 SMNVEV (reference sequence). Here the CDR3 reads CASRRGPNYGYTF. The CDR3 region has the DNA TGTGCCAGCAGAAGGGGTCCGAACTATGGCTACACCTTC.

The chain's CDR3 is CATYSTDTQYF. CDR3 nucleotides: TGTGCCACCTACAGCACAGATACGCAGTATTTT. The chain is built from TRBV27 and TRBJ2-3; D gene ambiguous. V shed 10 bases and J shed 0 bases, with 5 bases lying between them. Germline V gene lookup returns CDR1 MNHEY and CDR2 SMNVEV (reference sequence). The CDR3 has 11 residues.

The chain joins TRBV7-6 to TRBJ1-5, with a tentative D call TRBD1 (6 bases). CDR3 length equals 16 residues. V was clipped by 5 bases and J by 1 base, with 15 bases between them. Germline values: CDR1 SGHVS, CDR2 FNYEAQ. CDR3 in amino acids: CASSPLGRGSNQPQHF. CDR3 nucleotide sequence: TGTGCCAGCAGCCCATTGGGAAGGGGGAGCAATCAGCCCCAGCATTTT.

V is TRBV3-1 (or the pseudogene TRBV3-2) and J is TRBJ2-5, with unresolved D. V was trimmed by 3 bases and J by 4 bases, leaving 9 bases between them. This CDR3 spans 13 amino acids. Germline V gene data show CDR1 as LGHDT and CDR2 as YNNKEL (reference sequence). The CDR3 DNA follows: TGTGCCAGCAGCCAGCCCCGCGGAGAGACCCAGTACTTC. This sequence encodes CASSQPRGETQYF.

V and J are TRBV29-1 and TRBJ2-7; 8 bases fit TRBD1. Germline values: CDR1 SQVTM, CDR2 ANQGSEA. The J segment lost 7 bases and the V segment lost 4 bases, leaving 15 bases of the junction unmatched. The CDR3 consists of 15 residues. The CDR3 region is CSVASHTGGGWEQYF. The DNA of the CDR3 is TGCAGCGTTGCGTCCCACACAGGGGGTGGTTGGGAGCAGTACTTC.

The chain has TRBV6-1 and TRBJ1-5, with D unresolved. The CDR3 extends over 13 amino acids. Per germline, CDR1 MNHNS and CDR2 SASEGT. V shed 2 bases and J shed 5 bases, with 7 bases lying between them. This CDR3 is CASSEKRDQPQHF. The CDR3 DNA reads as TGTGCCAGCAGTGAAAAGCGGGATCAGCCCCAGCATTTT.

This CDR3 is CSVGGERSNQPQHF. Written as DNA, the CDR3 is TGCAGCGTGGGGGGGGAAAGGAGCAATCAGCCCCAGCATTTT. This chain uses TRBV29-1 with TRBJ1-5; maybe TRBD1 (5 bases). Trimming shortened V by 6 bases and J by 1 base, and 13 bases separated the two germline ends. The CDR3 is 14 residues long. Germline-derived CDR1 and CDR2 are SQVTM and ANQGSEA.

The J gene is TRBJ1-5, the V gene TRBV2, with TRBD1 matching 7 bases. Trimming cost V 8 bases and J 5 bases; bases outside gene matches: 9. The CDR3 has 14 amino acids. Per germline, CDR1 SNHLY and CDR2 FYNNEI. The CDR3 protein is CASLEGTVDQPQHF. Written as DNA, the CDR3 is TGTGCCAGCCTTGAGGGGACAGTGGATCAGCCCCAGCATTTT.

The chain recombines TRBV2 with TRBJ1-1; the match to TRBD1 covers 9 bases. Germline CDR1 SNHLY, CDR2 FYNNEI. This CDR3 is 14 amino acids long. V was clipped by 7 bases and J by 5 bases; unmatched bases: 8. CDR3 protein: CASMRGQGRTEAFF. CDR3 nucleotides: TGTGCCAGCATGAGGGGACAGGGAAGAACTGAAGCTTTCTTT.

J is TRBJ2-5 and V is TRBV10-1, with 7 bases lining up with TRBD1. The CDR3 has 13 residues. Per the germline V gene, CDR1 is WNHNN and CDR2 is SYGVQD (reference sequence). With V trimmed by 3 bases and J by 4 bases, 2 bases remained unmatched. The CDR3: CASSDTGVETQYF. CDR3 nucleotide sequence: TGCGCCAGCAGTGACACAGGGGTAGAGACCCAGTACTTC.

The chain employs TRBV27 and TRBJ2-7; the D is unclear. Trimming stripped 5 bases from V and 5 bases from J, with 16 bases between. The V gene's germline CDR1 is MNHEY and CDR2 SMNVEV (reference sequence). This CDR3 spans 14 amino acids. This CDR3 reads CASSPNPAANEQYF. As DNA, the CDR3 is TGTGCCAGCAGTCCCAACCCCGCGGCCAACGAGCAGTACTTC.